This record concerns one T cell receptor beta chain sequence. The entry originates in a study of blood T cell repertoires in COVID-19. In the study overall: Sample material is recorded as cDNA or gDNA derived from T cells, B-cell-depleted T cells, or PBMCs.

The V and J ends lost 2 bases and 4 bases respectively, with 14 bases between them. The CDR3 is 15 residues long. Looked up from germline, CDR1 is WNHNN and CDR2 is SYGVQD (reference sequence). Some clones are missing from TCRdb's copy, which holds only in-frame ones; the method was immunoSEQ multiplex PCR. The sample contains around 300,000 clones, roughly nine tenths of which appear only once. This receptor was obtained from a man aged 45-60 years with acute or convalescent COVID-19. Source material: peripheral blood. This chain connects TRBV10-1 to TRBJ1-2, with TRBD1 as a possible D gene (6 bases). This CDR3 reads CASSEIRGNFYGYTF. The CDR3 DNA reads TGCGCCAGCAGTGAGATCAGGGGAAACTTCTATGGCTACACCTTC.